The 24 T cell receptor beta chains below all came from one sample that was sequenced in a study of blood T cells in healthy people across ages. Through a sample-barcoded 5' primer and a J-beta primer mix, a second PCR was run for 7 to 11 cycles. MiXCR was run by TCRdb on the 5' RACE reads, yielding one entry per CDR3 protein. Of roughly 1,300,000 distinct CDR3 sequences listed, around 55% are singletons. Sequenced: blood. Receptors were obtained from a man younger than 30 in good health.

The chain employs TRBV6-6 and TRBJ2-4; D remains unclear. V was trimmed by 6 bases and J by 8 bases, leaving 8 bases between them. The CDR3 has 11 residues. Per germline, CDR1 MNHNY and CDR2 SVGAGI (reference sequence). CDR3 nucleotide sequence: TGTGCCAGCAGAATAAATGACATTCAGTACTTC. Its translation: CASRINDIQYF.

The chain uses TRBV20-1 and TRBJ2-6; D is undetermined. Trimming shortened V by 0 bases and J by 0 bases, and 18 bases separated the two germline ends. Per germline, CDR1 DFQATT and CDR2 SNEGSKA (reference sequence). There are 19 residues in the CDR3. DNA of the CDR3: TGCAGTGCTAGAGATGGGCTGGGCTTCTTCGGCTCTGGGGCCAACGTCCTGACTTTC. Protein product: CSARDGLGFFGSGANVLTF.

This clonotype showed up just a few times. The rearrangement joins TRBV5-1 to TRBJ1-1; the match to TRBD1 covers 8 bases. This CDR3 contains 15 residues. J was trimmed by 7 bases and V by 5 bases; bases with no gene match: 13. CDR1 is SGHRS, CDR2 YFSETQ, per germline. CDR3 DNA sequence: TGCGCCAGCAGTCTTCAACAGGGGGGGGATGGTGAAGCTTTCTTT. Encoded protein: CASSLQQGGDGEAFF. The full variable domain, with the rest looked up from reference TRBV5-1 and TRBJ1-1, is KAGVTQTPRYLIKTRGQQVTLSCSPISGHRSVSWYQQTPGQGLQFLFEYFSETQRNKGNFPGRFSGRQFSNSRSEMNVSTLELGDSALYLCASSLQQGGDGEAFFGQGTRLTVV.

This rearrangement joins TRBV20-1 to TRBJ1-6, with a tentative D call TRBD1 (6 bases). The germline CDR1 and CDR2 sequences are DFQATT and SNEGSKA (reference sequence). V was cut by 0 bases and J by 10 bases, with 13 bases left in between. The CDR3 spans 14 residues. The CDR3 protein is CSARDSTGSSPLHF. The DNA of the CDR3 is TGCAGTGCTAGAGATAGCACAGGGAGCTCACCCCTCCACTTT.

The gene calls are TRBV30 and TRBJ1-2; 8 bases agree with TRBD1. The CDR3 contains 14 residues. Trimming at V came to 3 bases and at J to 3 bases, leaving 6 bases not matched to a gene. Germline assignment: CDR1 GTSNPN and CDR2 SVGIG (reference sequence). Written as DNA, the CDR3 is TGTGCCTGGAGCACCGACAGGGGCTACTATGGCTACACCTTC. It codes for CAWSTDRGYYGYTF. The full variable domain, completed using reference TRBV30 and TRBJ1-2, is SQTIHQWPATLVQPVGSPLSLECTVEGTSNPNLYWYRQAAGRGLQLLFYSVGIGQISSEVPQNLSASRPQDRQFILSSKKLLLSDSGFYLCAWSTDRGYYGYTFGSGTRLTVV.

There are a few counts of this clonotype. The V gene is TRBV27, the J gene TRBJ2-5; 9 nucleotides match TRBD1. The DNA matches TRBJ2-7 better at its end, which makes the J call doubtful. This CDR3 has 15 residues. Germline V gives CDR1 MNHEY, CDR2 SMNVEV (reference sequence). The CDR3 bases are TGTGCCAGCAGTTTAGCCGGGACAGGGCGTTACGAGCAGTACTTC. Translating it yields CASSLAGTGRYEQYF.

This rearrangement joins TRBV7-9 to TRBJ1-5; unclear D gene. With 6 bases removed from V and 7 bases from J, the gap between germline ends came to 22 bases. Per germline, CDR1 SEHNR and CDR2 FQNEAQ (reference sequence). CDR3 length: 16 residues. The CDR3 DNA reads as TGTGCCAGCAGTTCCTCTGGCTCCCGCGTGGTCCAGCCCCAGCATTTT. This codes for CASSSSGSRVVQPQHF.

This clonotype has more than one count but fewer than ten. The chain joins TRBV2 to TRBJ2-5; 10 nucleotides line up with TRBD1. V shed 9 bases and J 3 bases; nucleotides not matched to a gene: 4. CDR3 length: 13 residues. Germline CDR1 reads SNHLY; CDR2 reads FYNNEI. The CDR3 here is CASRTGGKETQYF. In DNA, the CDR3 is TGTGCCAGTCGGACAGGGGGAAAAGAGACCCAGTACTTC.

The sample holds a few counts of this clonotype. The genes are TRBV6-1 and TRBJ1-1; no reliable D call. Between the trimmed V and J ends, which lost 8 bases and 7 bases, there was a span of 8 bases. Germline CDR1 is MNHNS and CDR2 is SASEGT. This CDR3 comprises 10 residues. CDR3 bases: TGTGCCAGCTCCTGGGTTGAAGCTTTCTTT. It yields the protein CASSWVEAFF.

The chain employs TRBV25-1 and TRBJ1-5; TRBD1 matches 7 bases. Trimming at V came to 8 bases and at J to 3 bases, leaving 16 bases not matched to a gene. The CDR3 spans 17 residues. Germline CDR1 and CDR2: MGHDK and SYGVNS. The DNA of the CDR3 is TGTGCCAGCGGAGTGCCTACGGACAGGATGAACAATCAGCCCCAGCATTTT. This sequence encodes CASGVPTDRMNNQPQHF.

J is TRBJ1-2 and V is TRBV28, with D possibly being TRBD1 (5 bases). Germline assignment: CDR1 MDHEN and CDR2 SYDVKM. CDR3 length equals 12 residues. CDR3 sequence reads: CETDRCPSGYTF. CDR3 coding DNA: TGTGAGACAGATAGGTGCCCTTCTGGCTACACCTTC.

The V call is TRBV28, the J call TRBJ2-6; possibly TRBD2 for D (6 bases). Per the germline V gene, CDR1 is MDHEN and CDR2 is SYDVKM. This CDR3 has 16 residues. Trimming stripped 8 bases from V and 1 base from J, with 15 bases between. For the CDR3, the DNA is TGTGCCAGCCTTGGCCTCCGGGAGTCTGGGGCCAACGTCCTGACTTTC. Protein: CASLGLRESGANVLTF.

This clonotype was seen only a few times. The V call is TRBV25-1, the J call TRBJ1-2; weak D call: TRBD1 (5 bases). Trimming shortened V by 3 bases and J by 1 base, and 12 bases separated the two germline ends. The CDR3 has 15 residues. CDR1 is MGHDK and CDR2 is SYGVNS in the germline V gene. The chain's CDR3 is CASSDPRRGNYGYTF. The CDR3 DNA reads TGTGCCAGCAGTGACCCGCGTAGGGGTAACTATGGCTACACCTTC.

Comments on this clonotype: At one of its ends the junction is not consistent with the germline gene, which may arise from a read error. V is TRBV10-3 and J is TRBJ2-5, with TRBD2 matching 7 bases. The CDR3 sequence is 14 residues long. Germline V lookup: CDR1 ENHRY, CDR2 SYGVKD. The CDR3 loop reads CAIGEAGNQESQYF. The CDR3 DNA reads as TGTGCCATCGGTGAAGCGGGGAACCAAGAGTCCCAGTACTTC.

The V and J genes are TRBV20-1 and TRBJ2-1; 13 bases line up with TRBD2. CDR1 and CDR2 from the germline V gene are DFQATT and SNEGSKA (reference sequence). This CDR3 has 16 amino acids. The V gene end was trimmed by 6 bases and the J gene end by 2 bases; junction bases not matched to a gene: 7. The CDR3 DNA is TGCAGTGCCACGACTAGCGGGAGGTCAACCTACAATGAGCAGTTCTTC. This codes for CSATTSGRSTYNEQFF.

J is TRBJ2-1 and V is TRBV5-1, with unresolved D. Germline-derived CDR1 and CDR2 are SGHRS and YFSETQ. Trimming took off 3 bases at V and 0 bases at J, with 13 bases between the two ends. The CDR3 is 16 residues long. CDR3 amino acids: CASSSHGLSSYNEQFF. DNA of the CDR3: TGCGCCAGCAGCTCCCATGGCCTGTCCTCCTACAATGAGCAGTTCTTC.

Regarding this clonotype: A much larger clone lies a single base off, so this may be a read error. The J gene is TRBJ1-1, the V gene TRBV27, with D possibly being TRBD1 (5 bases). The CDR3 has 11 amino acids. V shed 4 bases and J shed 6 bases, with 6 bases lying between them. CDR1 MNHEY and CDR2 SMNVEV come from the germline V gene (reference sequence). The CDR3 is CASSWGAEAFF. The CDR3 DNA sequence: TGTGCCAGCAGTTGGGGCGCTGAAGCTTTCTTT.

The CDR3 reads CASSYSRTATEAFF. In DNA form, the CDR3 reads TGTGCCAGCAGTTACTCCCGGACAGCCACTGAAGCTTTCTTT. This chain connects TRBV6-5 to TRBJ1-1, with a weak D call TRBD1 (6 bases). CDR3 length: 14 amino acids. Trimming left V 0 bases short and J 4 bases short, with 9 bases between. Germline values: CDR1 MNHEY, CDR2 SVGAGI.

The chain has TRBV14 and TRBJ2-1; TRBD2 might be the D (5 bases). V was shortened by 5 bases and J by 10 bases, with 21 bases between the two germline ends. The CDR3 has 15 amino acids. Looked up from germline, CDR1 is SGHDN and CDR2 is FVKESK. CDR3 protein: CASSVQTGIAWEQFF. As DNA, the CDR3 is TGTGCCAGCAGCGTCCAGACGGGAATAGCATGGGAGCAGTTCTTC. The whole variable domain, filled in from reference TRBV14 and TRBJ2-1, reads EAGVTQFPSHSVIEKGQTVTLRCDPISGHDNLYWYRRVMGKEIKFLLHFVKESKQDESGMPNNRFLAERTGGTYSTLKVQPAELEDSGVYFCASSVQTGIAWEQFFGPGTRLTVL.

This sequence joins TRBV12-3 or TRBV12-4 and TRBJ2-7; 8 bases fit TRBD2. Germline trimming cut 6 bases from V and 7 bases from J; bases unmatched to any gene: 14. There are 15 residues in the CDR3. CDR3 residues: CASSPGQAGVWEQYF. CDR3 in DNA: TGTGCCAGCAGCCCAGGGCAAGCGGGAGTATGGGAGCAGTACTTC.

Notes on this clonotype: One junction end disagrees with the germline gene, perhaps due to a read error. The genes are TRBV7-9 and TRBJ2-5; D gene ambiguous. The CDR3 runs to 17 residues. Germline CDR1 reads SEHNR; CDR2 reads FQNEAQ (reference sequence). The DNA for the CDR3 is TGTGCCTGCAGCTTAGTTGGGCCGTTAATCCACCAAGAGACCCAGTACTTC. Amino acids: CACSLVGPLIHQETQYF.

Comments on this clonotype: A junction boundary mismatches the germline segment, possibly from a read error. The chain employs TRBV7-6 and TRBJ2-1, with 8 bases that match TRBD2. The germline V gene has CDR1 SGHVS and CDR2 FNYEAQ. This CDR3 is 19 amino acids long. The CDR3 DNA sequence: TGTGTCAGCAGCCCCCACCGAGGCGTAGCGGGAAAAAAATACAATGAGCAGTTCTTC. It codes for CVSSPHRGVAGKKYNEQFF.

This clonotype was seen a few times. This chain connects TRBV10-3 to TRBJ2-1, with D perhaps TRBD1 (5 bases). CDR1 ENHRY and CDR2 SYGVKD come from the germline V gene. CDR3 length equals 13 residues. V was cut by 3 bases and J by 6 bases, with 9 bases left in between. DNA for the CDR3: TGTGCCATCAGTGAAGACAGCCGCAATGAGCAGTTCTTC. Translating gives CAISEDSRNEQFF.

The V gene is TRBV7-2, the J gene TRBJ1-5; 7 positions match TRBD1. Trimming took 6 bases from V and 5 from J; bases not matched to a gene: 10. CDR3 length: 15 amino acids. From germline, CDR1 is SGHTA and CDR2 FQGNSA. Here the CDR3 reads CASSIDRASYQPQHF. CDR3 nucleotide sequence: TGTGCCAGCAGTATTGACAGGGCCTCCTATCAGCCCCAGCATTTT.